This T cell receptor (beta chain) was identified during a study of blood T cell repertoires in COVID-19. Study-level background: Specimens from acute and convalescent COVID-19 originated in the United States, Italy and Spain.

This CDR3 is built from 15 residues. With 3 bases removed from V and 8 bases from J, the gap between germline ends came to 15 bases. Germline values: CDR1 SGHNT, CDR2 YYREEE (reference sequence). Seattle researchers signed up patients amid active infection and tracked them longitudinally. Per the authors' pipeline: Estimation of nucleated cell counts was performed using reference gene primer amplification. Profiled with immunoSEQ multiplex PCR; TCRdb holds only in-frame clones, not every one. The V and J calls and clone size were taken over from that table, and D and trimming were inferred from the DNA. Of 150,000 or so clones in the sample, 70% to 85% were seen once.

V is TRBV5-4 and J is TRBJ1-6; D unclear. The source is a woman aged 40-49 years with COVID-19, enrolled during active disease. Material: peripheral blood. CDR3 DNA sequence: TGTGCCAGCAGCTCGGGGTCGGCCCCCGATTCACCCCTCCACTTT. It is translated as CASSSGSAPDSPLHF.